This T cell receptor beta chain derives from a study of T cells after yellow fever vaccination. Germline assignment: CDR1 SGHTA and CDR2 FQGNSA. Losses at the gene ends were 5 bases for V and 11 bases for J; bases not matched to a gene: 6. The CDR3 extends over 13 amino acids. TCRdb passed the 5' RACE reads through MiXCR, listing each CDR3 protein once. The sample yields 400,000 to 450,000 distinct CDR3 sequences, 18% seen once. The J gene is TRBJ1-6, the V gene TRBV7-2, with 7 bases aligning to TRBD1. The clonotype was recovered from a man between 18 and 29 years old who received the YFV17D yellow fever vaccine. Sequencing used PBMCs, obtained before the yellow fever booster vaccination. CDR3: CASSGGQIPPLHF. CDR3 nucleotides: TGTGCCAGCAGCGGGGGACAGATACCACCCCTCCACTTT.